This TCR beta chain is drawn from a study of Graves' ophthalmopathy and Graves' hyperthyroidism. CDR3 regions of TCR beta were amplified from RNA transcripts. HTBI-primed first-round RT-PCR preceded second-round multiplex PCR. TCRdb re-derived calls from the multiplex PCR reads in MiXCR, one entry per CDR3 protein. The profile shows about 400,000 distinct CDR3 sequences, about 17% of them singletons. There are many counts of this clonotype. The receptor was isolated from a woman younger than 35 with Graves' ophthalmopathy. The specimen sequenced was peripheral blood.

The CDR3 protein is CASSPNRLAGETQYF. CDR3 DNA: TGTGCCAGCTCACCAAATAGGCTAGCGGGAGAGACCCAGTACTTC. The chain is built from TRBV18 and TRBJ2-5; 8 bases line up with TRBD2. The CDR3 has 15 residues. Germline loops: CDR1 KGHSH, CDR2 LQKENI. Losses at the gene ends were 2 bases for V and 4 bases for J; bases not matched to a gene: 6.